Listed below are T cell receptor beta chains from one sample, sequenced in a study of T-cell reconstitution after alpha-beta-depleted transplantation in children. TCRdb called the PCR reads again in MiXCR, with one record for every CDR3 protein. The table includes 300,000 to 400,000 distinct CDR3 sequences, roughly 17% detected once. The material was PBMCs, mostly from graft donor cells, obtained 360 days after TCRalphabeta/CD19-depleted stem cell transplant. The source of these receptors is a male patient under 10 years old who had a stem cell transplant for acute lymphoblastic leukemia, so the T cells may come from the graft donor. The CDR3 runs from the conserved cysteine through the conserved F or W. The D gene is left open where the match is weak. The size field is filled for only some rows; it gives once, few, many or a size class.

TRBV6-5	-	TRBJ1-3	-	CASSYAGASGNTIYF	TGTGCCAGCAGTTACGCCGGAGCCTCTGGAAACACCATATATTTT
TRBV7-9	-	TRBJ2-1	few	CASSLVPGLYYNEQFF	TGTGCCAGCAGCTTAGTTCCGGGATTGTACTACAATGAGCAGTTCTTC
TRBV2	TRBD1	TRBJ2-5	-	CASSPQGRPQETQYF	TGTGCCAGCAGCCCACAGGGGCGCCCCCAAGAGACCCAGTACTTC
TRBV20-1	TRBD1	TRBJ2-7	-	CSASNPRGHEQYF	TGCAGTGCTAGCAATCCCAGGGGGCACGAGCAGTACTTC
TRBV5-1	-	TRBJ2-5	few	CASSLYRETQYF	TGCGCCAGCAGCTTGTACCGGGAGACCCAGTACTTC
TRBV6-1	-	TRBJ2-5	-	CATSPPGFQETQYF	TGTGCCACCTCCCCGCCGGGTTTCCAAGAGACCCAGTACTTC
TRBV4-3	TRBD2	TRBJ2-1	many	CASSQARLAASYNEQFF	TGCGCCAGCAGCCAGGCCAGACTAGCCGCCTCCTACAATGAGCAGTTCTTC
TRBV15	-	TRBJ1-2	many	CATSRDSTAYGYTF	TGTGCCACCAGCAGAGATAGCACAGCCTATGGCTACACCTTC
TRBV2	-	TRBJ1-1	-	CASSEIWKGEAFF	TGTGCCAGCAGTGAAATATGGAAAGGTGAAGCTTTCTTT
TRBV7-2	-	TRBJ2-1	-	CASSFYRVSSYNEQFF	TGTGCCAGCAGCTTCTACAGGGTGAGCTCCTACAATGAGCAGTTCTTC
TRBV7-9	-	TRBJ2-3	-	CASSIVWGTDTQYF	TGTGCCAGCAGCATAGTGTGGGGCACAGATACGCAGTATTTT
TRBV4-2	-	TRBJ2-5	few	CASSRRAEETQYF	TGTGCCAGCAGCCGGAGGGCGGAAGAGACCCAGTACTTC
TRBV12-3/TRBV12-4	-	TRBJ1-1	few	CASEGGTGGTEAFF	TGTGCCAGCGAGGGGGGTACGGGAGGGACTGAAGCTTTCTTT
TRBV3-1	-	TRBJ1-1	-	CASSREGNTEAFF	TGTGCCAGCAGCCGGGAAGGGAACACTGAAGCTTTCTTT
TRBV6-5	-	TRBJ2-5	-	CASSYFQGDTETQYF	TGTGCCAGCAGTTACTTCCAAGGGGATACGGAGACCCAGTACTTC
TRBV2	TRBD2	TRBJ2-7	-	CASDSGRAQTVNF	TGTGCCAGCGATAGCGGGAGGGCCCAGACTGTCAACTTC
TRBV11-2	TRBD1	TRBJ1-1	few	CASSLDPPGQGWYTEAFF	TGTGCCAGCAGCTTAGACCCCCCGGGACAGGGGTGGTACACTGAAGCTTTCTTT
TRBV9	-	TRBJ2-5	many	CASSARGLETQYF	TGTGCCAGCAGCGCCAGGGGCCTGGAGACCCAGTACTTC
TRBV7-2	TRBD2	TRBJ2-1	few	CASSQLAGLYNEQFF	TGTGCCAGCAGCCAACTAGCGGGCCTCTACAATGAGCAGTTCTTC
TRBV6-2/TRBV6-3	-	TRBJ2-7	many	CASSSLQGPLYEQYF	TGTGCCAGCAGTTCCCTACAGGGTCCCCTCTACGAGCAGTACTTC
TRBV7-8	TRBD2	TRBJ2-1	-	CASSLNGLAAGGEQFF	TGTGCCAGCAGCTTAAATGGACTAGCGGCGGGCGGTGAGCAGTTCTTC
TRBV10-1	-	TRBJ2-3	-	CASSPVGDTDTQYF	TGCGCCAGCAGCCCCGTGGGGGACACAGATACGCAGTATTTT
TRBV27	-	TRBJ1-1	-	CASRSGRTEAFF	TGTGCCAGCAGATCAGGGCGGACTGAAGCTTTCTTT
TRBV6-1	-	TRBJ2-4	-	CASSQGARNIQYF	TGTGCCAGCAGTCAGGGTGCGAGGAACATTCAGTACTTC
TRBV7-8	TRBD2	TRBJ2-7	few	CASGREGYSEQYF	TGTGCCAGCGGGCGGGAGGGCTATAGCGAGCAGTACTTC
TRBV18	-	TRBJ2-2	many	CASSPRGNTGELFF	TGTGCCAGCTCACCCAGGGGGAACACCGGGGAGCTGTTTTTT
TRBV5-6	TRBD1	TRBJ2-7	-	CASSLGGGGLYEQYF	TGTGCCAGCAGCTTGGGAGGGGGCGGTCTTTACGAGCAGTACTTC
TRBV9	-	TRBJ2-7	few	CASSVNVGLPYEQYF	TGTGCCAGCAGCGTAAATGTTGGGTTACCCTACGAGCAGTACTTC
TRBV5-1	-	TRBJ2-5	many	CASSTNPRVEETQYF	TGCGCCAGCAGCACCAACCCTCGGGTGGAGGAGACCCAGTACTTC